The 2 T cell receptor beta chains reported below all come from one sample, sequenced in a study of CXCR3-negative and CXCR3-positive naive CD8 T cells. The study made its TRB cDNA libraries by 5' RACE, adding UMI labels. No DNA is given; TCRdb re-called the 5' RACE reads and lists each CDR3 protein once. Here the sample table reports about 45,000 distinct CDR3 sequences. Sequences were obtained from naive CXCR3- CD8+ T cells from blood. Subset of the sample: CD45RO-CCR7+CD27+CD95- naive CD8+ T cells lacking CXCR3 (TNR3-). These receptors were obtained from a human donor in good health. Some clones in this sample may be carry-over from other donors' samples.

The chain is built from TRBV29-1 and TRBJ2-1; lacking DNA, the TRBD1 call made by TCRdb goes unchecked. This CDR3 spans 20 amino acids. Germline CDR1 reads SQVTM; CDR2 reads ANQGSEA. CDR3 in amino acids: CSVGIGWTGEEAGIVNEQFF.

The J gene is TRBJ2-7, the V gene TRBV7-9. The germline CDR1 and CDR2 sequences are SEHNR and FQNEAQ (reference sequence). The CDR3 spans 13 residues. CDR3 sequence: CASSPGGSYEQYF. The variable domain in full, with the rest retrieved from reference TRBV7-9 and TRBJ2-7, is DTGVSQNPRHKITKRGQNVTFRCDPISEHNRLYWYRQTLGQGPEFLTYFQNEAQLEKSRLLSDRFSAERPKGSFSTLEIQRTEQGDSAMYLCASSPGGSYEQYFGPGTRLTVT.